This is a list of T cell receptor beta chains from one sample in a study of Ad26.COV2.S vaccination and SARS-CoV-2 variants. Libraries were prepared by immunoSEQ multiplex PCR; TCRdb keeps only in-frame clonotypes and omits some of them. The sample shows 350,000 to 500,000 clones, about 92% of them seen only once. Specimen: peripheral blood, collected in a trial of Ad26.COV2.S vaccine versus placebo. These receptor sequences come from a person between 18 and 65 years old who received the Ad26.COV2.S COVID-19 vaccine or a placebo. Each CDR3 is given with its conserved first and last residue. A D gene is named only where the DNA matches it firmly. Size tells how often a clone was seen (once, few, many) or the class of an expanded clone, and some rows leave it out.

v_call: TRBV19
clone_size: -
d_call: -
j_call: TRBJ1-2
cdr3_nt: TGTGCCAGTAGTGCAAGCACAGGGCGGAACACCTTC
cdr3_aa: CASSASTGRNTF

v_call: TRBV24-1
clone_size: -
d_call: -
j_call: TRBJ2-7
cdr3_nt: TGTGCCACCAGCAGCCCGCTGACGGACGAGCAGTACTTC
cdr3_aa: CATSSPLTDEQYF

v_call: TRBV6-2/TRBV6-3
clone_size: -
d_call: TRBD1
j_call: TRBJ2-5
cdr3_nt: TGTGCCAGCAGTTATTTGGGACAGGGAAAAGAGACCCAGTACTTC
cdr3_aa: CASSYLGQGKETQYF

v_call: TRBV7-8
clone_size: -
d_call: -
j_call: TRBJ2-7
cdr3_nt: TGTGCCAGCAGCGTCGGACCAACCTACGAGCAGTACTTC
cdr3_aa: CASSVGPTYEQYF

v_call: TRBV2
clone_size: -
d_call: -
j_call: TRBJ2-7
cdr3_nt: TGTGCCAGCAGGGGGGGGCGCGCCGAGCAGTACTTC
cdr3_aa: CASRGGRAEQYF

v_call: TRBV27
clone_size: many
d_call: TRBD2
j_call: TRBJ2-7
cdr3_nt: TGTGCCAGCAGGCCCGGGACTACAGTTAGAGAGCAGTACTTC
cdr3_aa: CASRPGTTVREQYF

v_call: TRBV18
clone_size: -
d_call: -
j_call: TRBJ1-3
cdr3_nt: TGTGCCAGCTCACCACCGAACTCTGGAAACACCATATATTTT
cdr3_aa: CASSPPNSGNTIYF

v_call: TRBV10-2
clone_size: -
d_call: TRBD2
j_call: TRBJ2-3
cdr3_nt: TGCGCCAGCAGCGAGGGTGGTCTAGCGGGAGTTGGAGATACGCAGTATTTT
cdr3_aa: CASSEGGLAGVGDTQYF

v_call: TRBV5-1
clone_size: -
d_call: TRBD2
j_call: TRBJ2-2
cdr3_nt: TGCGCCAGCAGCCATCGGACTAGCGGGAGTATTAACGGGGAGCTGTTTTTT
cdr3_aa: CASSHRTSGSINGELFF

v_call: TRBV5-6
clone_size: -
d_call: -
j_call: TRBJ1-5
cdr3_nt: TGTGCCAGCAGCTTGACGGGGAATCAGCCCCAGCATTTT
cdr3_aa: CASSLTGNQPQHF

v_call: TRBV24-1
clone_size: -
d_call: -
j_call: TRBJ2-2
cdr3_nt: TGTGCCACCAGTGACGGACTCCGCACCGGGGAGCTGTTTTTT
cdr3_aa: CATSDGLRTGELFF

v_call: TRBV7-9
clone_size: -
d_call: TRBD1
j_call: TRBJ1-3
cdr3_nt: TGTGCCAGCAGCGTAGTAGGAGGACAGGGGAGCTCTGGAAACACCATATATTTT
cdr3_aa: CASSVVGGQGSSGNTIYF

v_call: TRBV28
clone_size: -
d_call: -
j_call: TRBJ2-7
cdr3_nt: TGTGCCAGCAGGTCCGGGACTTTAACCTACGAGCAGTACTTC
cdr3_aa: CASRSGTLTYEQYF

v_call: TRBV9
clone_size: -
d_call: TRBD1
j_call: TRBJ2-7
cdr3_nt: TGTGCCAGCAGCGTAGGTTCGGCGCCCGGGACAGGCAACGACGAGCAGTACTTC
cdr3_aa: CASSVGSAPGTGNDEQYF

v_call: TRBV24-1
clone_size: -
d_call: TRBD1
j_call: TRBJ1-3
cdr3_nt: TGTGCCACCTTCCGGGACAGGGTCTATGTGAGGGGAAACACCATATATTTT
cdr3_aa: CATFRDRVYVRGNTIYF

v_call: TRBV18
clone_size: -
d_call: -
j_call: TRBJ2-5
cdr3_nt: TGTGCCAGCTCACCAGGGCAGGTGGGGGAGACCCAGTACTTC
cdr3_aa: CASSPGQVGETQYF

v_call: TRBV6-1
clone_size: -
d_call: TRBD2
j_call: TRBJ2-1
cdr3_nt: TGTGCCAGCAGTGAATATAGACTAGCGGGACTGAATGAGCAGTTCTTC
cdr3_aa: CASSEYRLAGLNEQFF

v_call: TRBV28
clone_size: -
d_call: -
j_call: TRBJ2-1
cdr3_nt: TGTGCCAGCAGTTTGGGGGGCGGCGATGAGCAGTTCTTC
cdr3_aa: CASSLGGGDEQFF

v_call: TRBV3-1/TRBV3-2
clone_size: few
d_call: TRBD1
j_call: TRBJ1-2
cdr3_nt: TGTGCCAGCAGCCCCCAACAGGGGGAGGACTACACCTTC
cdr3_aa: CASSPQQGEDYTF

v_call: TRBV18
clone_size: -
d_call: -
j_call: TRBJ2-1
cdr3_nt: TGTGCCAGCTCACCCTCGCGCCAGGGGGGCAATGAGCAGTTCTTC
cdr3_aa: CASSPSRQGGNEQFF

v_call: TRBV3-1/TRBV3-2
clone_size: -
d_call: -
j_call: TRBJ1-3
cdr3_nt: TGTGCCAGCAGCGGAAACACCATATATTTT
cdr3_aa: CASSGNTIYF

v_call: TRBV28
clone_size: -
d_call: TRBD2
j_call: TRBJ2-3
cdr3_nt: TGTGCCAGCATTTATAGCGGGAGTGGGACAGATACGCAGTATTTT
cdr3_aa: CASIYSGSGTDTQYF

v_call: TRBV27
clone_size: -
d_call: TRBD2
j_call: TRBJ2-7
cdr3_nt: TGTGCCAGCAGTTTCGCGACTAGCGGGAGACGAGAGCAGTACTTC
cdr3_aa: CASSFATSGRREQYF

v_call: TRBV6-2/TRBV6-3
clone_size: -
d_call: -
j_call: TRBJ1-3
cdr3_nt: TGTGCCAGCAGTTACCAAAGACGGGGACCTGGAAACACCATATATTTT
cdr3_aa: CASSYQRRGPGNTIYF